This TCR beta chain came from a study of radiotherapy plus CTLA-4 blockade in lung cancer. Background on the study: Objective responses occurred in roughly 20% of patients; around 31% had disease control. Whole-study findings and limits: Expansion in blood of tumor-derived TCR clones was seen after radiotherapy plus ipilimumab. Best predicting response, reportedly, were early blood T cell clone dynamics, with interferon-beta.

The data were produced by immunoSEQ multiplex PCR, yet TCRdb's version contains in-frame clones alone and is incomplete. This sample has approximately 99,000 clones, with 80% to 90% found just once. CDR1 and CDR2 (germline): PRHDT, FYEKMQ (reference sequence). CDR3 length equals 13 residues. V shed 6 bases and J shed 5 bases, with 13 bases lying between them. With respect to this clone: Its target is unknown.

The V and J genes are TRBV13 and TRBJ2-5; possible D gene TRBD2, 5 bases. The sample in question was peripheral blood, obtained from a patient treated with radiotherapy plus ipilimumab. This clonotype was obtained from a human donor with non-small cell lung cancer that progressed on radiotherapy plus ipilimumab. The CDR3 DNA sequence: TGTGCCAGCAGTCAAAACCCGGGGGAGACCCAGTACTTC. Translation: CASSQNPGETQYF.